This TCR beta chain was recorded in a study of blood T cell repertoires in COVID-19. With 3 bases clipped from V and 5 bases from J, the junction kept 7 bases outside the gene matches. CDR3 size: 15 residues. Germline V gene lookup returns CDR1 LNHNV and CDR2 YYDKDF (reference sequence). Sequencing was performed with immunoSEQ multiplex PCR; in TCRdb, only in-frame clones are kept and a portion is missing. Here the sample spans roughly 220,000 clones, 80% to 90% being singletons. V is TRBV15 and J is TRBJ2-1; 7 positions match TRBD1. Sequenced input: PBMCs or T cells enriched from blood (not recorded which). This clonotype was sampled from a middle-aged woman with acute COVID-19. The CDR3: CATSRTGTVNNEQFF. Here the CDR3 DNA reads TGTGCCACCAGCAGGACCGGGACAGTTAACAATGAGCAGTTCTTC.